These T cell receptor beta chains were read from a single sample in a study of blood T cell repertoires in COVID-19. Profiled with immunoSEQ multiplex PCR; TCRdb holds only in-frame clones, not every one. Of some 340,000 clones in the sample, around 87% were seen once. Sample: PBMCs or T cells enriched from blood (not recorded which). All receptors come from a woman aged 25-40 years who had recovered from COVID-19. Each CDR3 is given with its conserved first and last residue. D genes are given only for firm matches. Some rows have no size entry. The others give once, few or many, or a class for an expanded clone.

CDR3 DNA	CDR3 protein	J gene	V gene	D gene	clone size
TGTGCCACCAGCAGAGTTCGAGGAGGGGGCGCGCGGAACACTGAAGCTTTCTTT	CATSRVRGGGARNTEAFF	TRBJ1-1	TRBV15	TRBD1	-
TGTGCCACCAGGGGAGACACTCCCGGTCCCAAGTTCTCCTACAATGAGCAGTTCTTC	CATRGDTPGPKFSYNEQFF	TRBJ2-1	TRBV15	-	-
TGTGCCAGCAGCTTGTGGATTGGGCGCACTGAAGCTTTCTTT	CASSLWIGRTEAFF	TRBJ1-1	TRBV5-6	-	-
TGTGCCAGCAGGAGACCGGGACAGGAATATGGCTACACCTTC	CASRRPGQEYGYTF	TRBJ1-2	TRBV6-6	TRBD1	-
TGTGCCAGTAGTCAAACAGAGGGCCGGGGCTACACCTTC	CASSQTEGRGYTF	TRBJ1-2	TRBV19	-	-
TGTGCCAGTAAACGACAGGGCGACAATCAGCCCCAGCATTTT	CASKRQGDNQPQHF	TRBJ1-5	TRBV19	TRBD1	-
TGTGCCTGGAGTGTTTCCCCTGCGGGGGCGCGGACTGAAGCTTTCTTT	CAWSVSPAGARTEAFF	TRBJ1-1	TRBV30	-	once
TGTGCCACCAGTGATTTGCAAGGGGGCGGCACCGGGGAGCTGTTTTTT	CATSDLQGGGTGELFF	TRBJ2-2	TRBV24-1	TRBD1	-
TGTGCCAGTAGACTAGCGGGGACCTACGAGCAGTACTTC	CASRLAGTYEQYF	TRBJ2-7	TRBV19	TRBD2	-
TGTGCCAGCAGCTTCGGGGAGACCCAGTACTTC	CASSFGETQYF	TRBJ2-5	TRBV7-2	-	-
TGTGCCAGCAGCTTAGCCAGACTCCAGGGGCTAGAAAGTGATACGCAGTATTTT	CASSLARLQGLESDTQYF	TRBJ2-3	TRBV7-9	-	-
TGTGCCAGTAGTACCTCCCCGACTAGCGGACAAGAGACCCAGTACTTC	CASSTSPTSGQETQYF	TRBJ2-5	TRBV19	TRBD2	-
TGTGCCAGCAGTCTAAGCTCCCCGACCGGGGAGCTGTTTTTT	CASSLSSPTGELFF	TRBJ2-2	TRBV27	-	-
TGTGCCAGCAGCGTAGCTCCATCACGGGGGGATACGCAGTATTTT	CASSVAPSRGDTQYF	TRBJ2-3	TRBV9	-	-
TGCGCCAGCAGCCAAGACCCAGGGGGGAACACCGGGGAGCTGTTTTTT	CASSQDPGGNTGELFF	TRBJ2-2	TRBV4-1	TRBD1	-
TGTGCCAGCAGCCCTCCGACTGAAAGCTCTGGAAACACCATATATTTT	CASSPPTESSGNTIYF	TRBJ1-3	TRBV4-2	-	once
TGTGCCAGCTCCCCTCCGGGGGGGCCCCAGCATTTT	CASSPPGGPQHF	TRBJ1-5	TRBV7-2	-	-
TGTGCCAGCAGCGGATTGGACAGGGCTAATTCACCCCTCCACTTT	CASSGLDRANSPLHF	TRBJ1-6	TRBV5-4	TRBD1	-
TGTGCCAGCAGCTTGATGGGCAGAAGCTCCTACGAGCAGTACTTC	CASSLMGRSSYEQYF	TRBJ2-7	TRBV5-4	-	-
TGTGCCAGTAGTATAGGCCCCATACTCAATCAGCCCCAGCATTTT	CASSIGPILNQPQHF	TRBJ1-5	TRBV19	-	-
TGTGCCAGCAGCCCGTACAGGGGGACTTCTGGAAACACCATATATTTT	CASSPYRGTSGNTIYF	TRBJ1-3	TRBV7-6	TRBD1	-
TGTGCCAGCAGTGAACAGACAACGAGCTCTGGAAACACCATATATTTT	CASSEQTTSSGNTIYF	TRBJ1-3	TRBV25-1	-	-
TGTGCCAGCAGACAATCTCCCGGGACACTCTATGGCTACACCTTC	CASRQSPGTLYGYTF	TRBJ1-2	TRBV6-5	-	-
TGTGCCAGCAGCTTAGTCTCTAGGGAGCAGTACTTC	CASSLVSREQYF	TRBJ2-7	TRBV11-2	-	-
TGTGCCAGCAGTTTCGGCAGGACCTACGAGCAGTACTTC	CASSFGRTYEQYF	TRBJ2-7	TRBV12-3/TRBV12-4	-	once
TGTGCCAGCAGCTGGGACAGGGGGTCTGGAAACACCATATATTTT	CASSWDRGSGNTIYF	TRBJ1-3	TRBV7-9	TRBD1	-
TGTGCCAGTAGTATAGTGGCGGGTAATTCACCCCTCCACTTT	CASSIVAGNSPLHF	TRBJ1-6	TRBV19	-	-
TGTGCCAGCAGCTTGGTGGACAGGGGTCGTGAGCAGTACTTC	CASSLVDRGREQYF	TRBJ2-7	TRBV5-6	TRBD1	-
TGTGCCACCAGCAGACCATTCCGGACAGGGCCGAACACTGAAGCTTTCTTT	CATSRPFRTGPNTEAFF	TRBJ1-1	TRBV15	TRBD1	-
TGTGCCAGCTCACCGACTAGCGGATACACAGATACGCAGTATTTT	CASSPTSGYTDTQYF	TRBJ2-3	TRBV18	TRBD2	-
TGTGCCAGCAGCAACGTTGCGGGGCTTCAGGGCTACACCTTC	CASSNVAGLQGYTF	TRBJ1-2	TRBV7-2	-	-